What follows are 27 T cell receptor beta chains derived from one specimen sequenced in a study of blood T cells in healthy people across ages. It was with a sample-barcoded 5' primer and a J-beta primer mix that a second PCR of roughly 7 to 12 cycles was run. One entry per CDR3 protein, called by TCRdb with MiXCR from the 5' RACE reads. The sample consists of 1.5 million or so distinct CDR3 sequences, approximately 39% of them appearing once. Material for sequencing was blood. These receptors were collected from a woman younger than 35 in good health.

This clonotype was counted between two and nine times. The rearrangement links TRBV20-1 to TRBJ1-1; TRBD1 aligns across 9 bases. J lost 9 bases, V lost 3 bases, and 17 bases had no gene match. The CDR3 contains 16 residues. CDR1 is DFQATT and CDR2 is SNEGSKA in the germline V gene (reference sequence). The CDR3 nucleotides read TGCAGTGCTAGGGCCCTCACAGGGGGCGAAGGAATACAAGCTTTCTTT. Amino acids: CSARALTGGEGIQAFF.

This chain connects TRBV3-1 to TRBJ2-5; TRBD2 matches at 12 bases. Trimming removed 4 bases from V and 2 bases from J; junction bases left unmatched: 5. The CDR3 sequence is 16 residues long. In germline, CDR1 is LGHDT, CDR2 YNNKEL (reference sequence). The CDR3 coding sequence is TGTGCCAGCAGCCCCGTGACTAGCGGGGGACAAGAGACCCAGTACTTC. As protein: CASSPVTSGGQETQYF.

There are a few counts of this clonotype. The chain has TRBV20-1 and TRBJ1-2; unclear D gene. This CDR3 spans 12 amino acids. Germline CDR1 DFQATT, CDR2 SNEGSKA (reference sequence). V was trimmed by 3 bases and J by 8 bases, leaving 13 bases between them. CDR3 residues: CSASPLLWGYTF. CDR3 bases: TGCAGTGCTAGCCCTTTGCTCTGGGGCTACACCTTC.

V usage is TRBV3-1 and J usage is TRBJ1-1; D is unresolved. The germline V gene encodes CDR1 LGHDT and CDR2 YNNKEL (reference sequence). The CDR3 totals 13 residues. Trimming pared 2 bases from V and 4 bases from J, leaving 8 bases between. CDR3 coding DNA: TGTGCCAGCAGCCAACAGTTGATCACTGAAGCTTTCTTT. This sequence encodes CASSQQLITEAFF.

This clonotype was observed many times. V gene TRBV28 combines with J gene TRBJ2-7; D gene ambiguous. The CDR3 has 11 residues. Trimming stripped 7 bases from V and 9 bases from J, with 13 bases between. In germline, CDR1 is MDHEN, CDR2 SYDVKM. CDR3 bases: TGTGCCAGCACCCTTCCCCTTGTGCAGTACTTC. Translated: CASTLPLVQYF.

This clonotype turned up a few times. The CDR3 protein is CASSVGPEQFF. The CDR3 DNA sequence: TGTGCCAGCAGTGTCGGTCCTGAGCAGTTCTTC. This chain links TRBV9 with TRBJ2-1; D unresolved. Germline V gene sequence: CDR1 SGDLS, CDR2 YYNGEE. The V end was cut by 5 bases, the J end by 9 bases, with 9 bases between. CDR3 length equals 11 residues.

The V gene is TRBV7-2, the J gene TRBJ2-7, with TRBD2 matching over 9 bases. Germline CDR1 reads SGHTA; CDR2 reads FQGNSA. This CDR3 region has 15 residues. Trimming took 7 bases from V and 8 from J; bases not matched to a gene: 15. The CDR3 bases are TGTGCCAGCACCCCCCTAGCGGGGACCTCTATTAAGCAGTACTTC. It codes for CASTPLAGTSIKQYF.

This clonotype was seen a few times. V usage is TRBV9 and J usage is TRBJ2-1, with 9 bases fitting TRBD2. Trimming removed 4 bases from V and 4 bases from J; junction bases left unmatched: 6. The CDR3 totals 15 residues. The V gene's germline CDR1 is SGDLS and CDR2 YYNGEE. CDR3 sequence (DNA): TGTGCCAGCAGCAAGACTAGCGGACAATACAATGAGCAGTTCTTC. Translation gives CASSKTSGQYNEQFF.

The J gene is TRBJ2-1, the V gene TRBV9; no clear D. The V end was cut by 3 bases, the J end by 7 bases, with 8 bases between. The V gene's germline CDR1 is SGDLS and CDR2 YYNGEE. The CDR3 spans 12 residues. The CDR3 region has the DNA TGTGCCAGCAGCGGCGACCAGAATGAGCAGTTCTTC. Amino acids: CASSGDQNEQFF. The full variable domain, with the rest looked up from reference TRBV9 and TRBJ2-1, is DSGVTQTPKHLITATGQRVTLRCSPRSGDLSVYWYQQSLDQGLQFLIQYYNGEERAKGNILERFSAQQFPDLHSELNLSSLELGDSALYFCASSGDQNEQFFGPGTRLTVL.

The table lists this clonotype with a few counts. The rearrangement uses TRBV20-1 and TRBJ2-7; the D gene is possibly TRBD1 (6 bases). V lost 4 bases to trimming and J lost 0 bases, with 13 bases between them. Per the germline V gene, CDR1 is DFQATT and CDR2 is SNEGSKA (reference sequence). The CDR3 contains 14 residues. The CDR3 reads CSAIRRDNSYEQYF. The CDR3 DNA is TGCAGTGCTATTAGACGGGACAACTCCTACGAGCAGTACTTC.

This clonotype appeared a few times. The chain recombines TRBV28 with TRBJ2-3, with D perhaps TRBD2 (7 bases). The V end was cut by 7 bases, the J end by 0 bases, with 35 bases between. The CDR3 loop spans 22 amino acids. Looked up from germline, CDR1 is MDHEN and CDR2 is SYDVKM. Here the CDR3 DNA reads TGTGCCAGCAATCCCCAGGGGTTAGCGAGTCGGGAGGCCTGGCTTAGCACAGATACGCAGTATTTT. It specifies CASNPQGLASREAWLSTDTQYF.

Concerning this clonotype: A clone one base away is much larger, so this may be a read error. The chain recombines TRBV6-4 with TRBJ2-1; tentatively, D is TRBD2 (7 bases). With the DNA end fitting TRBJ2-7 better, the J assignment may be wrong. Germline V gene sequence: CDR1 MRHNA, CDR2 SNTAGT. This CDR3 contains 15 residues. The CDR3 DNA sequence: TGTGCCAGCAGTAGCGAAGGGGGGGATTACAATGAGCAGTACTTC. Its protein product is CASSSEGGDYNEQYF.

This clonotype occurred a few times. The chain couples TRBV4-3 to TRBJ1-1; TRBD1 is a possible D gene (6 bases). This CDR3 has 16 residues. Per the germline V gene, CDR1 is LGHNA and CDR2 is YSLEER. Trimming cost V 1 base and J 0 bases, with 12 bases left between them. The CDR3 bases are TGCGCCAGCAGCCAAGTGCTCAGGGGACTGAACACTGAAGCTTTCTTT. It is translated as CASSQVLRGLNTEAFF.

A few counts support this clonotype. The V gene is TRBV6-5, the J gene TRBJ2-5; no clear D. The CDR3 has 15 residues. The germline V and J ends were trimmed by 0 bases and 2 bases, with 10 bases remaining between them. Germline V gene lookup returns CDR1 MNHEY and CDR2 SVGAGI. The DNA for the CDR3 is TGTGCCAGCAGTTACTCGAGTCAGGAGCAAGAGACCCAGTACTTC. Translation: CASSYSSQEQETQYF.

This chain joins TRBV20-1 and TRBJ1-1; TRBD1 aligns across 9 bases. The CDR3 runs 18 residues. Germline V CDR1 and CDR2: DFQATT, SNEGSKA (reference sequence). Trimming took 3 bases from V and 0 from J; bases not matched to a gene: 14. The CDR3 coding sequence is TGCAGTGCTAGCGCACAGGGGGCGCGGAAAAACATGAACACTGAAGCTTTCTTT. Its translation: CSASAQGARKNMNTEAFF.

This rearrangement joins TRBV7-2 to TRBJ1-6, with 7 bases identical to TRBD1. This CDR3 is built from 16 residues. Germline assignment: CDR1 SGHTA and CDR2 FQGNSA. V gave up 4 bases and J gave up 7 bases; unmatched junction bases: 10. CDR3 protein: CASSSQTGLRNSPLHF. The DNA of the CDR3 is TGTGCCAGCAGCTCACAGACAGGGCTTCGGAATTCACCCCTCCACTTT.

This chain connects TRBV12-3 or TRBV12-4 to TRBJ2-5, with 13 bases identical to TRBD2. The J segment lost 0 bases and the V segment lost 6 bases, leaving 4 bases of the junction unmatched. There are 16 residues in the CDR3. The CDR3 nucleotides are TGTGCCAGCAGCACTAGCGGGGGGGCGTACCAAGAGACCCAGTACTTC. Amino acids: CASSTSGGAYQETQYF.

The CDR3 bases are TGTGCCAGCAGCCGAATGGGGGGCACCACCGGGGAGCTGTTTTTT. Protein sequence: CASSRMGGTTGELFF. The rearrangement links TRBV27 to TRBJ2-2; tentatively, D is TRBD1 or TRBD2 (6 bases each). This CDR3 has 15 amino acids. V was shortened by 6 bases and J by 4 bases, with 15 bases between the two germline ends. The germline CDR1 and CDR2 sequences are MNHEY and SMNVEV (reference sequence).

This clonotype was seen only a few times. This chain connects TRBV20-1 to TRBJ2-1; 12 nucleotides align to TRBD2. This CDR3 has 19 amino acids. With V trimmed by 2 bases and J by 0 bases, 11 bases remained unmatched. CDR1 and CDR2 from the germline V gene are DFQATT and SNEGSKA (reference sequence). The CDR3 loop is CSARPRLAGVASSYNEQFF. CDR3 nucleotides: TGCAGTGCTAGACCCCGACTAGCGGGGGTTGCAAGCTCCTACAATGAGCAGTTCTTC.

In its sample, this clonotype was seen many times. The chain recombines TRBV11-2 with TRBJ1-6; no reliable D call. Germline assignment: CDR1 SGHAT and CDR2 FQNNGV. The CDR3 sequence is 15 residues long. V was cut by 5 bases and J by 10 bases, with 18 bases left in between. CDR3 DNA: TGTGCCAGCAGCCAATACGGGCTGGCCGACTCACCCCTCCACTTT. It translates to CASSQYGLADSPLHF.

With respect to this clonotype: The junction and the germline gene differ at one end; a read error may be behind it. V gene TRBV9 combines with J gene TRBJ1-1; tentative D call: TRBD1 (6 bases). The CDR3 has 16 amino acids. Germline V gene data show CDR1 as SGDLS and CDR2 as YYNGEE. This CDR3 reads CASSEDVGGGGTKAFF. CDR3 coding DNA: TGTGCCAGCAGCGAAGATGTAGGGGGAGGAGGCACTAAAGCTTTCTTT.

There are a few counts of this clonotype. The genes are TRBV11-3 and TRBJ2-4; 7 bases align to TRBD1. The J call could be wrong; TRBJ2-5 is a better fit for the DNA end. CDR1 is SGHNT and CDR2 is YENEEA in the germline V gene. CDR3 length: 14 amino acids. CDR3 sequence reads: CASSSRQGGETQYF. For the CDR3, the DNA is TGTGCCAGCAGCTCGCGACAGGGTGGAGAGACCCAGTACTTC.

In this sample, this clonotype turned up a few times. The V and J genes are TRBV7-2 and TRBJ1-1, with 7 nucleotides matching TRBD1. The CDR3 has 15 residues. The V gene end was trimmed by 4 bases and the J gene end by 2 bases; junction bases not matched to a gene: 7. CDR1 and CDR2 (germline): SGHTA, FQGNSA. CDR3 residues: CASSSPDRANTEAFF. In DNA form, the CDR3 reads TGTGCCAGCAGCTCCCCTGACAGGGCCAACACTGAAGCTTTCTTT.

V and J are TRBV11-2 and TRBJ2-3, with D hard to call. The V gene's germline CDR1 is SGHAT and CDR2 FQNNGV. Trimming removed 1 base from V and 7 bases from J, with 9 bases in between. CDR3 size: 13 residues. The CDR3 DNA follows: TGTGCCAGCAGCTTAGCCAGTATCAATACGCAGTATTTT. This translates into CASSLASINTQYF. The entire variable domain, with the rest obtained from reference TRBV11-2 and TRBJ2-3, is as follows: EAGVAQSPRYKIIEKRQSVAFWCNPISGHATLYWYQQILGQGPKLLIQFQNNGVVDDSQLPKDRFSAERLKGVDSTLKIQPAKLEDSAVYLCASSLASINTQYFGPGTRLTVL.

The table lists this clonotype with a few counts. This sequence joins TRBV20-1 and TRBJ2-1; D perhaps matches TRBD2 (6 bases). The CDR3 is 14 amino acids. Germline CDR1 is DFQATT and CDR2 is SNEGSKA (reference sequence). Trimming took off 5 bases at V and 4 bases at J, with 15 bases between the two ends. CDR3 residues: CSAFIAVRYNEQFF. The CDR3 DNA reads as TGCAGTGCTTTTATAGCGGTGAGGTACAATGAGCAGTTCTTC.

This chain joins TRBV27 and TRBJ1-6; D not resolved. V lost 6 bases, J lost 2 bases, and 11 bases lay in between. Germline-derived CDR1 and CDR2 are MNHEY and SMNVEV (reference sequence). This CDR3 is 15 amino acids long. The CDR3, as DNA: TGTGCCAGCAGCCCGCGGAGGGCCTATAATTCACCCCTCCACTTT. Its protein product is CASSPRRAYNSPLHF.

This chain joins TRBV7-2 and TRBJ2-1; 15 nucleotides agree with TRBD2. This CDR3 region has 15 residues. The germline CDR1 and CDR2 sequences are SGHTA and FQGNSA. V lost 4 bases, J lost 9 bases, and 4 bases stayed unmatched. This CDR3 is CASSSWTSGGGEQFF. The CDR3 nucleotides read TGTGCCAGCAGCTCCTGGACTAGCGGGGGGGGTGAGCAGTTCTTC. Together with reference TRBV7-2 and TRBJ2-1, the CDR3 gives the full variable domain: GAGVSQSPSNKVTEKGKDVELRCDPISGHTALYWYRQSLGQGLEFLIYFQGNSAPDKSGLPSDRFSAERTGGSVSTLTIQRTQQEDSAVYLCASSSWTSGGGEQFFGPGTRLTVL.